This T cell receptor beta chain comes out of a study of chemoradiotherapy in HPV16-positive cancers. Assay: immunoSEQ multiplex PCR; the TCRdb copy retains only in-frame clones and omits some. The sample has 8,500 to 9,000 clones, roughly 91% seen once. V gave up 7 bases and J gave up 8 bases; unmatched junction bases: 8. Germline CDR1 and CDR2: SNHLY and FYNNEI. The CDR3 has 13 residues. The material sequenced was blood, taken from a patient who underwent chemoradiotherapy. The receptor was derived from a human donor with HPV-associated anogenital cancer. The chain couples TRBV2 to TRBJ2-1; 7 nucleotides agree with TRBD2. As DNA, the CDR3 is TGTGCCAGCACCGGGGTAGCGGGCGATGAGCAGTTCTTC. Its protein is CASTGVAGDEQFF.